The present T cell receptor beta chain was sequenced within a study of T cell repertoires in cytomegalovirus infection. Across the study: Public TCR beta signature analysis indicated the presence of both CMV infection and matching HLA type.

Germline V gene lookup returns CDR1 SGHRS and CDR2 YFSETQ. There are 15 residues in the CDR3. Trimming cost V 5 bases and J 4 bases; bases outside gene matches: 6. TCRdb itself ran the reads through MiXCR, one entry per CDR3 protein. The sample holds around 900,000 distinct CDR3 sequences, approximately 31% seen once. In the case of this clonotype: The antigen is not known.

The specimen comprised cultured CD8+ T cells from PBMCs, sampled from culture after CMV antigen stimulation. The chain carries TRBV5-1 and TRBJ2-1; 10 bases fit TRBD1. The sequence derives from a human donor in good health (CMV status not recorded). Some clones in this sample may be carry-over from other donors' samples. CDR3 in amino acids: CASSMGTGVYNEQFF. The CDR3 DNA reads TGCGCCAGCAGTATGGGGACAGGGGTATACAATGAGCAGTTCTTC.